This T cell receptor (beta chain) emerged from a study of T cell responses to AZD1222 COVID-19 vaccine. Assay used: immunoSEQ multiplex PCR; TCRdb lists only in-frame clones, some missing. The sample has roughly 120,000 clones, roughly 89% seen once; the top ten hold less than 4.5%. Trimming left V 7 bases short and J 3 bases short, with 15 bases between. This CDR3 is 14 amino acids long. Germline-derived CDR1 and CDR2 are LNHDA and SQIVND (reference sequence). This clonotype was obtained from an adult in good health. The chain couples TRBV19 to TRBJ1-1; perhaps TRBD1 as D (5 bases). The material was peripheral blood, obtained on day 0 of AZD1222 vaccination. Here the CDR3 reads CASTYGGSYTEAFF. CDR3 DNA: TGTGCCAGTACCTACGGGGGGAGTTACACTGAAGCTTTCTTT. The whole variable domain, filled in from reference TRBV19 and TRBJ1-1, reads DGGITQSPKYLFRKEGQNVTLSCEQNLNHDAMYWYRQDPGQGLRLIYYSQIVNDFQKGDIAEGYSVSREKKESFPLTVTSAQKNPTAFYLCASTYGGSYTEAFFGQGTRLTVV.